This T cell receptor (beta chain) was documented in a study of blood T cell repertoires in COVID-19. On the study more broadly: Samples of COVID-19 (acute and convalescent) were obtained from the United States, Italy and Spain. Sources were T cells, B-cell-depleted T cells, or PBMCs; the material itself was cDNA or gDNA.

Libraries were prepared by immunoSEQ multiplex PCR; TCRdb keeps only in-frame clonotypes and omits some of them. Of about 50,000 clones listed, roughly four fifths are singletons. CDR1 is SEHNR, CDR2 FQNEAQ, per germline (reference sequence). V gave up 4 bases and J gave up 8 bases, with 17 bases separating them. The CDR3 spans 15 residues. This receptor was taken from a woman aged 80 or older with COVID-19, enrolled during active disease. Material: peripheral blood. This chain connects TRBV7-9 to TRBJ1-4; D may be TRBD1 (5 bases). CDR3 coding DNA: TGTGCCAGCAGCTCCCTGGGACTTGAGGGAGAAAAACTGTTTTTT. This translates into CASSSLGLEGEKLFF.